The text below deals with one TCR beta chain. This clonotype was observed a few times. The clone's antigen remains unknown. Base qualities are not at hand, and no much larger clone is one base apart. The data were taken from a study of blood T cells in healthy people across ages (dated by TCRdb to 2014 to 2015). Some background on the complete study: In model experiments, template switching captured roughly one uniquely barcoded TCR beta cDNA molecule for every two T cells. Age-related changes in TCR beta repertoire diversity were measured in the study by deep sequencing normalized with unique cDNA molecular identifiers. Donors were grouped into four age groups: young (average roughly 15 years), middle-aged (around 39), aged (around 66) and long-lived (just over 80). To avoid experimental bias, donors of different ages were spread randomly across the sequencing lanes. Two additional independent replicas of 1 million unique cDNA reads from the same blood draw were analyzed for two donors (one aged 18 to 29 and one aged 80 or older).

Library preparation was by 5' RACE. The sequencing machine was an Illumina HiSeq 2500. A second PCR of about 7 to 12 cycles was run with a J-beta primer mix and a sample-barcoded 5' primer. A unique molecular identifier was introduced onto each TCR beta cDNA molecule by a template-switch 5' adaptor carrying 12 random nucleotides. Each sample yielded at least 2.5 million CDR3-containing paired-end reads. First-strand cDNA synthesis was performed from all RNA using the Mint cDNA synthesis kit, with priming by a TRBC-specific oligonucleotide. After uracil-DNA glycosylase treatment, a first 18-cycle PCR used universal primers M1SS and BC2_uni_R on all cDNA. The authors' pipeline ran thus. Normalization of each sample was performed by random selection of 1 million high-quality reads, each carrying a distinct molecular identifier. Instead of being binned into consensus sequences, reads that shared molecular identifiers were thrown out. MiTCR, run with a Q25 quality threshold and the strictest error-elimination algorithm, handled CDR3 identification, clonotype clustering and error correction. Lower-bound total TCR beta diversity was estimated with a nonparametric unseen species model using Euler transformation. Using fastp trimming at Q25 and MiXCR clonotype assembly, TCRdb reanalyzed the public sequencing data and kept in-frame beta chains. For every CDR3 protein sequence, its rows merge into one entry that carries the most common genes and DNA. None of the V and J calls come from the authors' own analysis; TCRdb made them. This sample holds approximately 1.5 million distinct CDR3 sequences; roughly 32% were observed only once. The ten largest clones take up approximately 11% of the sample.

The approximately 39 donors, aged about 6 to 95 years, were systemically healthy Caucasian individuals from Russia. Approximately 11 milliliters of peripheral blood were drawn from each donor into EDTA-treated Vacutainer tubes. Ficoll-Paque density-gradient centrifugation was used to isolate PBMCs, with at least 6.5 million obtained per sample. Trizol reagent was used to extract total RNA from PBMCs, with at least 6 micrograms per sample. The percentages of naive CD45RAhigh/CD27high T cells were determined by flow cytometry on a PBMC aliquot from every donor. Reading the germline V gene (reference sequence) gives CDR1 MNHNY and CDR2 SVGAGI. Trimming takes 9 bases off V and 9 bases off J; junction bases not matched to a gene: 9. There are 15 amino acids in the CDR3, from cysteine to phenylalanine inclusive. Only the CDR3 portion is preserved as DNA: 45 bases, with reading frame beginning at the first base.

Results the study describes overall, beyond this receptor: Observed TCR beta diversity correlated strongly with the percentage of naive T cells measured by flow cytometry. Since profiling was done on bulk unsorted PBMCs, naive and antigen-experienced compartments could not be conclusively compared. Because the CMV infection status of the donors was unknown, age-related changes in expanded clonotypes may potentially have been confounded. Compared with the aged group, more naive CD4+ T cells, fewer expanded clones and increased TCR diversity were shown by the long-lived group, suggesting age selection. Observed TCR beta diversity per million T cells fell roughly linearly with age, and a significant reduction was already apparent by age around 40. Estimates of total diversity from one million sequenced T cells were regarded as lower bounds and underestimates.

The sequencing sample was made of blood. The rearranged segments are TRBV6-6 and TRBJ2-2; 14 central nucleotides agree with TRBD2. This receptor was identified in a woman aged 25 to 39 in good health. The CDR3 is CASRGLAGALRELFF. The DNA reads TGTGCCAGTAGGGGACTAGCGGGGGCCCTGCGGGAGCTGTTTTTT.